This TCR beta chain was observed in a study of cytomegalovirus exposure and HLA in healthy donors. Study-level findings and limits: The dataset shows that most TCR sequences were rare, while some public TCRs occurred in many donors. TCR clusters originating in the first cohort tended to co-occur in the roughly 120 validation repertoires, according to a later analysis. Specificity for CMV antigens was confirmed in vitro for a few of the CMV-associated chains. Accounts indicate the classifier identified cytomegalovirus status with strong specificity and sensitivity.

CDR3 length: 15 residues. Trimming cost V 5 bases and J 7 bases; bases outside gene matches: 7. CDR1 and CDR2 (germline): MNHNY, SVGAGI (reference sequence). Assay: immunoSEQ multiplex PCR; the TCRdb copy retains only in-frame clones and omits some. The table shows 70,000 or so clones, with roughly 93% occurring only once. Remarks on this clone: What it binds is unknown.

Sequencing was performed on PBMCs. The chain combines TRBV6-6 with TRBJ2-3; 12 positions agree with TRBD2. The receptor was isolated from a woman between 18 and 29 years old in good health and CMV-seronegative. The CDR3 sequence is CASSELAGGRNTQYF. In DNA, the CDR3 is TGTGCCAGCAGTGAGCTAGCGGGGGGGCGGAATACGCAGTATTTT.